Below, 19 T cell receptor beta chains from the same sample are listed, as sequenced in a study of T-cell reconstitution after alpha-beta-depleted transplantation in children. Unique molecular identifiers were incorporated when the TCRbeta library was constructed. TCRdb redid the calling of the PCR reads with MiXCR, one entry per CDR3 protein. This table holds about 340,000 distinct CDR3 sequences, about 14% found once. This sample comprised PBMCs, obtained from the stem cell graft. Every receptor here comes from a human donor who donated a stem cell graft to a child with Fanconi anemia.

CDR3 nucleotide sequence: TGCAGCGTCCATCCTCCGGGTTTCACAGATACGCAGTATTTT. Amino acid sequence: CSVHPPGFTDTQYF. This chain links TRBV29-1 with TRBJ2-3; D unresolved. V was shortened by 6 bases and J by 2 bases, with 15 bases between the two germline ends. The V gene's germline CDR1 is SQVTM and CDR2 ANQGSEA. This CDR3 is 14 amino acids long.

In its sample, this clonotype was seen many times. The DNA of the CDR3 is TGTGCCAGCAGCCAAGCTTATTCCAGGGGGACCGGGGAGCTGTTTTTT. This sequence encodes CASSQAYSRGTGELFF. This sequence joins TRBV3-1 and TRBJ2-2; 7 positions match TRBD1. Germline V gene sequence: CDR1 LGHDT, CDR2 YNNKEL (reference sequence). The ends lost 1 base at V and 5 bases at J; junction bases unmatched: 7. The CDR3 length is 16 residues.

This clonotype was observed many times. V and J are TRBV27 and TRBJ2-3, with D uncertain. This CDR3 contains 13 residues. Trimming took 7 bases from V and 3 from J, leaving 11 bases between them. CDR1 and CDR2 (germline): MNHEY, SMNVEV (reference sequence). CDR3 region: CASKFIDTDTQYF. The CDR3 bases are TGTGCCAGCAAGTTCATAGATACAGATACGCAGTATTTT.

This clonotype has just a few counts. The rearrangement joins TRBV5-1 to TRBJ2-1, with D possibly matching TRBD1 (6 bases). Germline CDR1 SGHRS, CDR2 YFSETQ. The CDR3 consists of 15 residues. V dropped 7 bases and J dropped 5 bases, with 19 bases sitting between them. The CDR3 region has the DNA TGCGCCAGCGGACAACTACCGGGACAAAACAATGAGCAGTTCTTC. Translating it yields CASGQLPGQNNEQFF.

This clonotype was seen ten or more times. At one of its ends the junction is not consistent with the germline gene, which may arise from a read error. The V and J genes are TRBV11-2 and TRBJ1-1; D may be TRBD1 (6 bases). From germline, CDR1 is SGHAT and CDR2 FQNNGV. This CDR3 region has 11 residues. This CDR3 reads CASSLGTGTTF. The CDR3 coding sequence is TGTGCCAGCAGCTTAGGAACAGGGACGACTTTT.

This clonotype has only a few counts. This chain connects TRBV3-1 to TRBJ1-1, with unresolved D. V was cut by 1 base and J by 0 bases, with 12 bases left in between. CDR1 LGHDT and CDR2 YNNKEL come from the germline V gene (reference sequence). The CDR3 length is 16 residues. CDR3 coding DNA: TGTGCCAGCAGCCAAGGGGTGGAGTCACTGAACACTGAAGCTTTCTTT. This encodes CASSQGVESLNTEAFF.

This rearrangement joins TRBV6-1 to TRBJ2-2, with no clear D. The length of the CDR3 is 14 residues. Germline CDR1 is MNHNS and CDR2 is SASEGT. Deletions cut 6 bases from V and 6 bases from J, with 14 bases between. The CDR3 DNA reads TGTGCCAGCAGGCGCCTGGAGTCCCCCGGGGAGCTGTTTTTT. It encodes CASRRLESPGELFF.

The J gene is TRBJ1-2, the V gene TRBV6-5; 7 nucleotides match TRBD1. This CDR3 has 14 residues. Germline CDR1 reads MNHEY; CDR2 reads SVGAGI. Trimming at V came to 4 bases and at J to 7 bases, leaving 9 bases not matched to a gene. CDR3 protein: CASSSSTGLGGYTF. The CDR3 DNA is TGTGCCAGCAGTTCGTCGACAGGGTTAGGTGGCTACACCTTC.

The CDR3 DNA follows: TGCGCCAGCAGCTTGAATAAGGAGGCTGAAGCTTTCTTT. It codes for CASSLNKEAEAFF. The chain uses TRBV5-1 and TRBJ1-1; D gene uncertain. V was cut by 1 base and J by 6 bases, with 10 bases left in between. Germline-derived CDR1 and CDR2 are SGHRS and YFSETQ. The CDR3 has 13 residues.

This clonotype occurred many times. The rearrangement uses TRBV29-1 and TRBJ2-7; a possible D gene is TRBD1 (5 bases). CDR1 SQVTM and CDR2 ANQGSEA come from the germline V gene. CDR3 length: 12 residues. The germline V and J ends were trimmed by 4 bases and 1 base, with 8 bases remaining between them. Here the CDR3 reads CSVAQDSYEQYF. CDR3 DNA: TGCAGCGTTGCACAGGATTCCTACGAGCAGTACTTC.

This clonotype occurred many times. The J gene is TRBJ2-2, the V gene TRBV5-5, with TRBD2 as a possible D gene (6 bases). This CDR3 spans 18 amino acids. The germline V and J ends were trimmed by 3 bases and 0 bases, with 18 bases remaining between them. Germline V gene lookup returns CDR1 SGHKS and CDR2 YYEKEE (reference sequence). For the CDR3, the DNA is TGTGCCAGCAGCTCCCCCCTTCGGGGGAAGGCGAACACCGGGGAGCTGTTTTTT. Translating it yields CASSSPLRGKANTGELFF.

This chain links TRBV5-6 with TRBJ1-4; TRBD1 matches 8 bases. With 4 bases clipped from V and 8 bases from J, the junction kept 7 bases outside the gene matches. This CDR3 is 14 amino acids long. Germline CDR1 and CDR2: SGHDT and YYEEEE. The CDR3 spells CASSRTGNGEKLFF. In DNA form, the CDR3 reads TGTGCCAGCAGCCGGACAGGGAACGGGGAAAAACTGTTTTTT.

This clonotype was seen ten or more times. This chain links TRBV20-1 with TRBJ2-5, with 13 bases that match TRBD2. In germline, CDR1 is DFQATT, CDR2 SNEGSKA (reference sequence). This CDR3 is built from 18 residues. V shed 0 bases and J 1 base; nucleotides not matched to a gene: 8. CDR3 nucleotides: TGCAGTGCTAGAGATTATAAGGGGACTAGCGGGGTCCAAGAGACCCAGTACTTC. Amino acid sequence: CSARDYKGTSGVQETQYF.

This clonotype has only a few counts. This sequence joins TRBV6-5 and TRBJ2-1, with 8 bases identical to TRBD1. The germline V gene encodes CDR1 MNHEY and CDR2 SVGAGI. V was pared by 0 bases and J by 7 bases, with 2 bases of the junction left unmatched. The CDR3 has 14 amino acids. As DNA, the CDR3 is TGTGCCAGCAGTTACTCAGACAGGGGTAATGAGCAGTTCTTC. Translating gives CASSYSDRGNEQFF.

The V and J genes are TRBV29-1 and TRBJ2-1; D remains ambiguous. The CDR3 has 11 amino acids. Germline CDR1 reads SQVTM; CDR2 reads ANQGSEA. With 3 bases removed from V and 4 bases from J, the gap between germline ends came to 4 bases. The CDR3: CSVEPYNEQFF. CDR3 coding DNA: TGCAGCGTTGAGCCTTACAATGAGCAGTTCTTC.

This clonotype was observed at least ten times. The V gene is TRBV28, the J gene TRBJ1-5; a possible D gene is TRBD1 (5 bases). The CDR3 has 15 residues. V was clipped by 5 bases and J by 5 bases, with 16 bases between them. The germline CDR1 and CDR2 sequences are MDHEN and SYDVKM. The DNA for the CDR3 is TGTGCCAGCAGTCTCCCCTTGGGGGATGATCAGCCCCAGCATTTT. It specifies CASSLPLGDDQPQHF.

Only a few counts were recorded for this clonotype. This chain uses TRBV7-2 with TRBJ1-2; D is unclear. Germline V gives CDR1 SGHTA, CDR2 FQGNSA. Trimming pared 2 bases from V and 7 bases from J, leaving 2 bases between. This CDR3 region has 10 residues. CDR3 protein: CASSLIGYTF. The DNA for the CDR3 is TGTGCCAGCAGCTTAATTGGCTACACCTTC.

V gene TRBV2 combines with J gene TRBJ1-1, with D possibly TRBD1 on 6 matching bases. V was trimmed by 2 bases and J by 4 bases, leaving 17 bases between them. This CDR3 comprises 16 residues. Germline V gene sequence: CDR1 SNHLY, CDR2 FYNNEI. CDR3 region: CASSEPQVLGGTEAFF. CDR3 nucleotides: TGTGCCAGCAGTGAACCTCAGGTATTAGGGGGCACTGAAGCTTTCTTT.

In its sample, this clonotype was seen a few times. This chain joins TRBV11-1 and TRBJ2-1; D is perhaps TRBD1 (5 bases). CDR3 size: 16 residues. Germline CDR1 SGHAT, CDR2 FQDESV (reference sequence). V gave up 5 bases and J gave up 0 bases, with 14 bases separating them. In DNA, the CDR3 is TGTGCCAGCAGCCCCAGCAGGGTGAGCTCCTACAATGAGCAGTTCTTC. Amino acid sequence: CASSPSRVSSYNEQFF.